The 10 T cell receptor beta chains reported below all come from one sample, sequenced in a study of blood T cell repertoires in COVID-19. Some clones are missing from TCRdb's copy, which holds only in-frame ones; the method was immunoSEQ multiplex PCR. Counted here are more than 250,000 clones, about 88% occurring once; the ten biggest clones make up 3.5% to 4%. Specimen: peripheral blood. These receptors were obtained from a man aged 18 to 35 with active or convalescent COVID-19.

This chain joins TRBV19 and TRBJ2-2; TRBD1 aligns across 9 bases. The CDR3 sequence is 15 residues long. Germline loops: CDR1 LNHDA, CDR2 SQIVND (reference sequence). The ends lost 5 bases at V and 6 bases at J; junction bases unmatched: 7. The CDR3 loop reads CASSLGQGFSGELFF. The CDR3 nucleotides are TGTGCCAGTAGTTTGGGACAGGGCTTTTCCGGGGAGCTGTTTTTT.

This clone was seen only once. The rearrangement uses TRBV19 and TRBJ1-2, with 9 bases that match TRBD1. From germline, CDR1 is LNHDA and CDR2 SQIVND (reference sequence). V was clipped by 5 bases and J by 6 bases; unmatched bases: 13. The CDR3 loop spans 16 amino acids. CDR3 in DNA: TGTGCCAGTAGTGTCCGCCGGGACAGGGCGATGAATGGCTACACCTTC. Its protein product is CASSVRRDRAMNGYTF.

The V and J genes are TRBV19 and TRBJ2-3, with D possibly being TRBD2 (6 bases). The ends were cut back, 4 bases at V and 7 bases at J, with 15 bases in the middle. The CDR3 sequence is 14 residues long. Germline CDR1 LNHDA, CDR2 SQIVND (reference sequence). The CDR3 bases are TGTGCCAGTAGTACTCTGACTAGTCGACATACGCAGTATTTT. This gives the protein CASSTLTSRHTQYF.

In its sample, this clone was seen a few times. The chain has TRBV2 and TRBJ1-1; TRBD1 might be the D (5 bases). CDR1 is SNHLY and CDR2 is FYNNEI in the germline V gene. The V end lost 8 bases, the J end lost 5 bases, and 18 bases lay between the germline ends. This CDR3 spans 14 amino acids. CDR3 DNA sequence: TGTGCCAGCCGAACCCGCGGGGGGGGAACTGAAGCTTTCTTT. Translating gives CASRTRGGGTEAFF.

This chain links TRBV28 with TRBJ1-5; D remains unclear. Trimming left V 8 bases short and J 3 bases short, with 14 bases between. Germline V lookup: CDR1 MDHEN, CDR2 SYDVKM. This CDR3 spans 14 amino acids. The CDR3 loop is CASGSGGNNQPQHF. DNA of the CDR3: TGTGCCAGCGGCTCAGGAGGAAACAATCAGCCCCAGCATTTT.

This sequence joins TRBV30 and TRBJ2-7; D unclear. CDR1 is GTSNPN, CDR2 SVGIG, per germline (reference sequence). The CDR3 spans 13 residues. Trimming took 1 base from V and 4 from J, leaving 11 bases between them. CDR3 in DNA: TGTGCCTGGAGTGGCCTAGTTTTGTACGAGCAGTACTTC. Its translation: CAWSGLVLYEQYF.

This chain joins TRBV29-1 and TRBJ1-1; D remains unclear. V was pared by 2 bases and J by 3 bases, with 7 bases between. CDR1 and CDR2 from the germline V gene are SQVTM and ANQGSEA. The CDR3 contains 12 residues. CDR3 nucleotide sequence: TGCAGCGTTGAAAGTACGGACACTGAAGCTTTCTTT. Its translation is CSVESTDTEAFF.

The V gene is TRBV6-5, the J gene TRBJ1-4, with D tentatively TRBD1 (6 bases). The CDR3 sequence is 14 residues long. The V gene lost 3 bases and the J gene lost 5 bases, with 10 bases spanning the gap. Germline V gives CDR1 MNHEY, CDR2 SVGAGI. CDR3 in DNA: TGTGCCAGCAGTTATATAGGGGGAAATGAAAAACTGTTTTTT. Amino acid sequence: CASSYIGGNEKLFF.

The chain couples TRBV5-1 to TRBJ2-7; TRBD1 matches at 7 bases. From germline, CDR1 is SGHRS and CDR2 YFSETQ. The CDR3 is made up of 13 amino acids. V shed 6 bases, J shed 1 base, and the junction held 4 bases outside the gene matches. CDR3 in amino acids: CASTTGASYEQYF. In nucleotides, the CDR3 is TGCGCCAGCACCACAGGGGCTTCCTACGAGCAGTACTTC.

The chain recombines TRBV6-5 with TRBJ2-6, with D hard to call. The length of the CDR3 is 15 residues. The ends were cut back, 2 bases at V and 1 base at J, with 6 bases in the middle. CDR1 and CDR2 from the germline V gene are MNHEY and SVGAGI. Written as DNA, the CDR3 is TGTGCCAGCAGTTACGACGGGTCTGGGGCCAACGTCCTGACTTTC. It is translated as CASSYDGSGANVLTF.